This T cell receptor (beta chain) was recorded in a study of shared clonotypes between healthy human individuals. The CDR3 runs 13 residues. Trimming stripped 2 bases from V and 12 bases from J, with 14 bases between. Germline lookup yields CDR1 WNHNN and CDR2 SYGVQD (reference sequence). Assay used: immunoSEQ multiplex PCR; TCRdb lists only in-frame clones, some missing. The sample yields 2 million to 3 million clones, approximately 94% seen once. The TCR was taken from a man younger than 35 in good health. Sequencing was done on a sample of naive CD4+ T cells sorted from blood. The subset: CD45RA+ positively selected. The chain carries TRBV10-1 and TRBJ2-1; TRBD1 might be the D (6 bases). CDR3 protein: CASSERLGGGQFF. Written as DNA, the CDR3 is TGCGCCAGCAGTGAGCGGCTAGGGGGTGGGCAGTTCTTC.